Presented here are 19 T cell receptor beta chains from one specimen sequenced in a study of T cells in tuberculosis. Method: immunoSEQ multiplex PCR; TCRdb's copy keeps in-frame clones and lacks some. The table lists 7,500 to 8,500 clones, 95% of them singletons, with roughly 10% in the top ten. The specimen was PBMCs. These receptors came from an adult with tuberculosis.

The chain recombines TRBV4-1 with TRBJ1-3; 9 nucleotides agree with TRBD1. CDR3 length: 16 amino acids. After removal of 2 bases from V and 3 bases from J, the junction contained 5 bases not matched to a gene. Germline assignment: CDR1 MGHRA and CDR2 YSYEKL. CDR3: CASSQPGTGRGNTIYF. The CDR3, as DNA: TGCGCCAGCAGCCAACCCGGGACAGGGCGTGGAAACACCATATATTTT.

The chain has TRBV11-2 and TRBJ1-5; 11 nucleotides align to TRBD1. Germline loops: CDR1 SGHAT, CDR2 FQNNGV. This CDR3 has 15 amino acids. V was clipped by 5 bases and J by 2 bases; unmatched bases: 2. In DNA form, the CDR3 reads TGTGCCAGCAGCCCGGACAGGGGGCGCAATCAGCCCCAGCATTTT. Residues: CASSPDRGRNQPQHF.

The CDR3 here is CAISVGGAEETQYF. The CDR3 region has the DNA TGTGCCATCAGTGTTGGAGGGGCAGAAGAGACCCAGTACTTC. V gene TRBV10-3 combines with J gene TRBJ2-5; TRBD2 is a possible D gene (6 bases). Deletions cut 4 bases from V and 3 bases from J, with 12 bases between. The CDR3 covers 14 residues. CDR1 and CDR2 (germline): ENHRY, SYGVKD.

The rearrangement uses TRBV11-2 and TRBJ2-1, with D possibly matching TRBD2 (6 bases). This CDR3 comprises 13 residues. Per the germline V gene, CDR1 is SGHAT and CDR2 is FQNNGV. V was pared by 0 bases and J by 7 bases, with 7 bases between. The CDR3: CASSLDLANEQFF. CDR3 coding DNA: TGTGCCAGCAGCTTAGACCTAGCGAATGAGCAGTTCTTC.

The rearrangement links TRBV6-1 to TRBJ1-2; 10 nucleotides agree with TRBD1. Per the germline V gene, CDR1 is MNHNS and CDR2 is SASEGT. The junction had 5 bases not matched to a gene; V was cut back by 4 bases and J by 3 bases. This CDR3 is built from 15 residues. The CDR3 DNA is TGTGCCAGCAGTGGGACAGGGGGTGGTGACTATGGCTACACCTTC. It translates to CASSGTGGGDYGYTF.

This sequence joins TRBV5-5 and TRBJ2-1, with 12 positions matching TRBD2. J gave up 2 bases and V 4 bases, and 4 bases lay outside the gene matches. From germline, CDR1 is SGHKS and CDR2 YYEKEE (reference sequence). The CDR3 has 16 residues. As DNA, the CDR3 is TGTGCCAGCAGCCCCAGGACTAGCGGGACCTACAATGAGCAGTTCTTC. It specifies CASSPRTSGTYNEQFF.

V is TRBV5-4 and J is TRBJ2-1, with 7 bases identical to TRBD2. The length of the CDR3 is 17 residues. V shed 3 bases and J 5 bases; nucleotides not matched to a gene: 14. CDR1 is SGHNT, CDR2 YYREEE, per germline (reference sequence). The CDR3 DNA follows: TGTGCCAGCAGCTCAAATACTCACAGCGGGGCCAACAATGAGCAGTTCTTC. As protein: CASSSNTHSGANNEQFF.

This clone appeared once. The chain combines TRBV4-2 with TRBJ2-2, with D possibly matching TRBD2 (6 bases). V was trimmed by 0 bases and J by 4 bases, leaving 15 bases between them. Germline V gene data show CDR1 as LGHNA and CDR2 as YNFKEQ. This CDR3 comprises 17 residues. The DNA for the CDR3 is TGTGCCAGCAGCCAAGATCAATTTAGCGGAGGCACCGGGGAGCTGTTTTTT. Encoded protein: CASSQDQFSGGTGELFF.

The chain recombines TRBV7-3 with TRBJ2-5; D uncertain. Germline V gives CDR1 SGHTA, CDR2 FQGTGA. The V end was cut by 2 bases, the J end by 5 bases, with 9 bases between. The length of the CDR3 is 13 residues. The CDR3 DNA reads as TGTGCCAGCAGCTTAGAACGGTGGGAGACCCAGTACTTC. It specifies CASSLERWETQYF.

The chain links TRBV5-1 to TRBJ2-7, with 13 positions matching TRBD2. The V gene's germline CDR1 is SGHRS and CDR2 YFSETQ. The CDR3 loop spans 15 amino acids. V shed 5 bases and J 6 bases; nucleotides not matched to a gene: 8. In nucleotides, the CDR3 is TGCGCCAGCAGTCCGGGACTAGCGGGAATAAGCGAGCAGTACTTC. This sequence encodes CASSPGLAGISEQYF.

V usage is TRBV7-3 and J usage is TRBJ2-1; 13 bases match TRBD2. CDR1 is SGHTA, CDR2 FQGTGA, per germline. This CDR3 spans 15 amino acids. The V segment lost 5 bases and the J segment 7 bases; nucleotides outside the gene matches: 5. For the CDR3, the DNA is TGTGCCAGCAGCATCGGGACTAGCGGGGTGAATGAGCAGTTCTTC. Amino acids: CASSIGTSGVNEQFF.

The genes are TRBV2 and TRBJ1-1, with 7 bases that match TRBD1. Trimming at V came to 4 bases and at J to 0 bases, leaving 8 bases not matched to a gene. Per germline, CDR1 SNHLY and CDR2 FYNNEI. CDR3 length: 16 residues. This CDR3 reads CASSGQRQGLNTEAFF. The CDR3 nucleotides read TGTGCCAGCAGTGGGCAGAGACAGGGACTGAACACTGAAGCTTTCTTT.

This chain joins TRBV2 and TRBJ1-1, with D possibly being TRBD1 (6 bases). The CDR3 loop spans 11 amino acids. Germline V CDR1 and CDR2: SNHLY, FYNNEI. Trimming removed 7 bases from V and 4 bases from J, with 7 bases in between. CDR3 in amino acids: CASIGGTEAFF. In nucleotides, the CDR3 is TGTGCCAGCATAGGGGGCACTGAAGCTTTCTTT.

This chain joins TRBV27 and TRBJ2-1; possibly TRBD2 for D (6 bases). Trimming cost V 6 bases and J 4 bases, with 10 bases left between them. Germline CDR1 is MNHEY and CDR2 is SMNVEV (reference sequence). The CDR3 totals 13 residues. In nucleotides, the CDR3 is TGTGCCAGCAGGGTTAGCGGATACAATGAGCAGTTCTTC. As protein: CASRVSGYNEQFF.

The chain recombines TRBV9 with TRBJ1-6; D is unresolved. The CDR3 loop spans 10 amino acids. Trimming removed 7 bases at V and 7 bases at J, with 3 bases between. Germline V CDR1 and CDR2: SGDLS, YYNGEE. DNA of the CDR3: TGTGCCAGCCCAAATTCACCCCTCCACTTT. This encodes CASPNSPLHF. The complete variable domain, with remaining parts taken from reference TRBV9 and TRBJ1-6, reads DSGVTQTPKHLITATGQRVTLRCSPRSGDLSVYWYQQSLDQGLQFLIQYYNGEERAKGNILERFSAQQFPDLHSELNLSSLELGDSALYFCASPNSPLHFGNGTRLTVT.

This clone was counted a single time. V usage is TRBV11-1 and J usage is TRBJ2-7, with TRBD1 matching 7 bases. From germline, CDR1 is SGHAT and CDR2 FQDESV (reference sequence). CDR3 size: 14 residues. Trimming took 8 bases from V and 3 from J; bases not matched to a gene: 10. The CDR3 region has the DNA TGTGCCAGCCCTAAAAGGGGGCGCAGCTACGAGCAGTACTTC. Amino acid sequence: CASPKRGRSYEQYF.

The V call is TRBV6-6, the J call TRBJ2-2; tentative D call: TRBD1 (6 bases). CDR3 length: 14 amino acids. Trimming pared 0 bases from V and 6 bases from J, leaving 8 bases between. The germline V gene encodes CDR1 MNHNY and CDR2 SVGAGI (reference sequence). CDR3 region: CASSYSSGAGELFF. Here the CDR3 DNA reads TGTGCCAGCAGTTACTCCTCAGGGGCCGGGGAGCTGTTTTTT.

The chain carries TRBV9 and TRBJ2-3, with 9 bases identical to TRBD2. The CDR3 spans 15 residues. Germline CDR1 SGDLS, CDR2 YYNGEE. J lost 3 bases, V lost 0 bases, and 2 bases had no gene match. The CDR3 region is CASSVDSGRTDTQYF. The CDR3 nucleotides read TGTGCCAGCAGCGTAGATAGCGGGAGAACAGATACGCAGTATTTT.

The chain's CDR3 is CASSWDRVTEAFF. The CDR3 DNA reads TGTGCCAGCAGTTGGGACAGGGTCACTGAAGCTTTCTTT. The chain has TRBV27 and TRBJ1-1; 9 positions match TRBD1. This CDR3 contains 13 residues. The J segment lost 4 bases and the V segment lost 4 bases, leaving 1 base of the junction unmatched. Per germline, CDR1 MNHEY and CDR2 SMNVEV (reference sequence).